A single T cell receptor beta chain is shown here with its context. Its antigen is undetermined. The data were taken from a study of regulatory T cells in long-lasting Graves disease. Study context: Persistent Graves' disease denoted over 5 years of antithyroid drugs plus positive TSH receptor antibodies.

Trimming left V 6 bases short and J 7 bases short, with 13 bases between. The CDR3 length is 13 residues. The germline V gene has CDR1 MDHEN and CDR2 SYDVKM. Arm-PCR with iRepertoire HTBI primers amplified the CDR3 regions for these TCR beta libraries. Original analysis: Taken together, the samples had around 66 TRBV and approximately 15 TRBJ segments identified. TCRdb reprocessed the multiplex PCR reads with MiXCR, giving one entry per CDR3 protein. TCRdb, rather than the study authors, made the V and J calls. The table lists roughly 450,000 distinct CDR3 sequences, about 25% of them singletons. Time point defined: persistent/refractory GD, antithyroid drugs over 5 years with positive TRAb. PBMCs were the source of the RNA used for TCR sequencing. Overall study results and limits: New patients shared approximately 970 public clonotypes, and persistent patients shared more, with a few thousand. What was studied was peripheral blood only, and not thyroid tissue.

This receptor was obtained from a female donor with Graves disease. The sample was peripheral blood mononuclear cells (PBMCs), taken when the disease was refractory, from a patient treated with antithyroid drugs. The chain employs TRBV28 and TRBJ1-5; perhaps TRBD1 as D (5 bases). In DNA, the CDR3 is TGTGCCAGCAGCTTTTACGGGGGGCAGCCCCAGCATTTT. Translation: CASSFYGGQPQHF.